This paragraph covers one T cell receptor beta chain sequence. Data came from immunoSEQ multiplex PCR; TCRdb stores just in-frame clones and leaves some out. Of over 850,000 clones in the sample, roughly 74% are singletons; the top ten hold about 0.52%. This entry comes from a study of shared clonotypes between healthy human individuals. This CDR3 region has 14 residues. Per the germline V gene, CDR1 is SGHDT and CDR2 is YYEEEE. V dropped 4 bases and J dropped 9 bases, with 17 bases sitting between them. The clonotype originates from a man aged 18 to 29 in good health. Some clones in this sample may be carry-over from other donors' samples. The chain uses TRBV5-6 and TRBJ1-5, with D possibly TRBD1 on 5 matching bases. The sequencing input was memory CD4+ T cells from PBMCs. Subset meaning: CD45RA-negative fraction. Here the CDR3 reads CASSQGLTGRPQHF. CDR3 sequence (DNA): TGTGCCAGCAGCCAGGGACTAACCGGGAGGCCCCAGCATTTT.